This section outlines one TCR beta chain sequence together with its context. The antigen remains unidentified. This sample was taken from a study of T cell responses to AZD1222 COVID-19 vaccine. Whole-study findings and limits: The donor group comprised mostly white British people and more females; the analysis possibly underestimated clonal diversity. Repertoire collection took place solely once the T cell response had peaked.

The CDR3 has 14 amino acids. Trimming removed 0 bases at V and 4 bases at J, with 10 bases between. Germline loops: CDR1 GTSNPN, CDR2 SVGIG (reference sequence). Libraries were prepared by immunoSEQ multiplex PCR; TCRdb keeps only in-frame clonotypes and omits some of them. Among over 150,000 clones listed, approximately 92% were seen once. This chain connects TRBV30 to TRBJ1-5; TRBD1 is a possible D gene (5 bases). The origin of this receptor is an adult who received the MenACWY meningococcal vaccine as a control. Sample: peripheral blood, taken 28 days after the second dose of the MenACWY control vaccine. CDR3 coding DNA: TGTGCCTGGAGTGTGGGGCAGCTTAATCAGCCCCAGCATTTT. Its translation: CAWSVGQLNQPQHF.